Following are 14 T cell receptor beta chains from one sample sequenced in a study of Graves' ophthalmopathy and Graves' hyperthyroidism. Amplified material comprised TCR beta CDR3 regions derived from RNA transcripts. RT-PCR with HTBI primers came first, then second-round multiplex PCR. Using its own MiXCR run on the multiplex PCR reads, TCRdb lists one record per CDR3 protein. The table includes roughly 400,000 distinct CDR3 sequences, 15% detected once. Sequenced material: peripheral blood. These receptors came from a woman under 30 with stable Graves' hyperthyroidism.

This clonotype was picked up many times. The rearrangement joins TRBV19 to TRBJ2-7; maybe TRBD1 (7 bases). Germline values: CDR1 LNHDA, CDR2 SQIVND (reference sequence). This CDR3 spans 18 amino acids. V was cut by 0 bases and J by 2 bases, with 20 bases left in between. The chain's CDR3 is CASSIERGNPTGPYEQYF. CDR3 coding DNA: TGTGCCAGTAGTATAGAGCGGGGTAACCCGACAGGGCCCTACGAGCAGTACTTC.

This clonotype was detected only a few times. The gene calls are TRBV5-6 and TRBJ2-7, with D possibly TRBD2 on 5 matching bases. Germline V CDR1 and CDR2: SGHDT, YYEEEE. V was clipped by 1 base and J by 6 bases, with 14 bases between them. The CDR3 loop spans 14 amino acids. The CDR3 DNA reads TGTGCCAGCAGCTTGAGAGGGAAGCCCCTCGAGCAGTACTTC. Translated, it gives CASSLRGKPLEQYF.

This clonotype has a count of ten or more. V usage is TRBV28 and J usage is TRBJ2-5; 8 bases are shared with TRBD2. The CDR3 has 16 residues. V shed 2 bases, J shed 0 bases, and the junction held 5 bases outside the gene matches. Germline V gene data show CDR1 as MDHEN and CDR2 as SYDVKM. The CDR3 protein is CASSLELAGHQETQYF. For the CDR3, the DNA is TGTGCCAGCAGTTTAGAGTTAGCGGGACACCAAGAGACCCAGTACTTC.

There are many counts of this clonotype. J is TRBJ2-3 and V is TRBV5-6, with 10 bases lining up with TRBD2. CDR1 is SGHDT, CDR2 YYEEEE, per germline. The CDR3 consists of 18 residues. Germline trimming cut 0 bases from V and 0 bases from J; bases unmatched to any gene: 7. The CDR3 region is CASSLVAGGTPSTDTQYF. The CDR3 nucleotides are TGTGCCAGCAGCTTGGTAGCGGGGGGAACTCCTAGCACAGATACGCAGTATTTT.

This clonotype has at least ten counts. This chain uses TRBV9 with TRBJ1-2; D uncertain. Germline CDR1 reads SGDLS; CDR2 reads YYNGEE. V was trimmed by 0 bases and J by 6 bases, leaving 9 bases between them. The CDR3 covers 13 residues. The CDR3 here is CASSVEGGNGYTF. In DNA form, the CDR3 reads TGTGCCAGCAGCGTAGAAGGAGGGAATGGCTACACCTTC.

The chain couples TRBV19 to TRBJ1-2; 8 nucleotides align to TRBD1. The CDR3 spans 13 residues. Per germline, CDR1 LNHDA and CDR2 SQIVND (reference sequence). The ends lost 7 bases at V and 7 bases at J; junction bases unmatched: 8. CDR3: CASTRDRSVGYTF. The CDR3 DNA follows: TGTGCCAGTACCCGGGACAGGAGTGTTGGCTACACCTTC.

In this sample, this clonotype turned up many times. This chain joins TRBV2 and TRBJ1-2; weak D call: TRBD1 (5 bases). The CDR3 runs to 12 residues. Trimming removed 6 bases at V and 4 bases at J, with 9 bases between. The germline V gene has CDR1 SNHLY and CDR2 FYNNEI. DNA of the CDR3: TGTGCCAGCAGATGGGGGATCTATGGCTACACCTTC. Translation gives CASRWGIYGYTF.

This clonotype was picked up many times. A junction end diverges from the germline sequence, so it may reflect a read error. The chain employs TRBV15 and TRBJ2-7; no firm D call. The germline V gene has CDR1 LNHNV and CDR2 YYDKDF (reference sequence). CDR3 length: 12 amino acids. The CDR3 sequence is CAASRGGYEQYF. Written as DNA, the CDR3 is TGTGCCGCCAGCAGAGGTGGGTACGAGCAGTACTTC.

This clonotype has a count of ten or more. This sequence joins TRBV10-3 and TRBJ2-2; D not resolved. The V end lost 0 bases, the J end lost 7 bases, and 6 bases lay between the germline ends. CDR1 and CDR2 (germline): ENHRY, SYGVKD. The CDR3 length is 13 residues. CDR3 nucleotide sequence: TGTGCCATCAGTGAGTCGGACCTCGGGGAGCTGTTTTTT. Translated, it gives CAISESDLGELFF.

This clonotype was picked up many times. V usage is TRBV12-5 and J usage is TRBJ2-7; D is tentatively TRBD1 or TRBD2 (5 bases each). The CDR3 spans 16 residues. Trimming shortened V by 0 bases and J by 6 bases, and 18 bases separated the two germline ends. CDR1 is LGHNT and CDR2 is FRNRAP in the germline V gene. In DNA, the CDR3 is TGTGCTAGTGGTTTGGTAGTCCAGAGGGGTGCCGGCGAGCAGTACTTC. Amino acid sequence: CASGLVVQRGAGEQYF.

This clonotype was counted a few times. The chain uses TRBV7-2 and TRBJ2-5; 8 nucleotides line up with TRBD2. Germline-derived CDR1 and CDR2 are SGHTA and FQGNSA. The trim removed 3 bases at V and 0 bases at J, leaving 6 bases unmatched. There are 16 residues in the CDR3. The CDR3, as DNA: TGTGCCAGCAGCTTGGGGGGACTAGGCTACCAAGAGACCCAGTACTTC. This sequence encodes CASSLGGLGYQETQYF.

This clonotype has a handful of counts. Being one base from a much bigger clone, this may be a read error. The V call is TRBV20-1, the J call TRBJ1-1; D gene unclear. This CDR3 has 12 residues. Germline values: CDR1 DFQATT, CDR2 SNEGSKA (reference sequence). CDR3 loop: CSVRMAITEASF. The CDR3 DNA is TGCAGTGTCAGGATGGCCATCACTGAAGCTTCCTTT.

This clonotype has a single count. The chain couples TRBV6-2 or TRBV6-3 to TRBJ1-2, with D perhaps matching TRBD1 (5 bases). The CDR3 totals 16 residues. Trimming took 0 bases from V and 4 from J, leaving 15 bases between them. From germline, CDR1 is MNHEY and CDR2 SVGEGT. Written as DNA, the CDR3 is TGTGCCAGCAGTTACTCTGAGGGACGACCCATCTATGGCTACACCTTC. Protein product: CASSYSEGRPIYGYTF.

This clonotype was detected ten times or more. The chain combines TRBV12-3 or TRBV12-4 with TRBJ1-2; D not certain. This CDR3 is built from 13 residues. Trimming took 3 bases from V and 4 from J, leaving 9 bases between them. The DNA for the CDR3 is TGTGCCAGCAGTTTGAGGGAGATCTATGGCTACACCTTC. It translates to CASSLREIYGYTF.